This TCR beta chain was profiled in a study of metastatic and nonmetastatic thyroid tumors. Background on the study: Patients with malignant and benign thyroid disease provided blood and tumor or nodule tissue, whose repertoires were compared.

From the PCR reads, TCRdb re-called clones with MiXCR. The table includes under 45,000 clones, roughly a sixth detected once. Not a single patient had been given any form of treatment at any point before undergoing thyroid surgery. General observations from the study: A significant increase in TCR beta diversity was reportedly seen in malignant thyroid tumors relative to benign nodules, in blood and tumor.

Of note for this clone: What it binds is not known. A read error is likely, as this CDR3 ends without the conserved phenylalanine or tryptophan. Because the CDR3's place on the DNA is in doubt, the DNA is left out and the CDR3 is given as listed by TCRdb.

The CDR3 has 13 residues if both end residues are counted. V and J are TRBV12-3 or TRBV12-4 and TRBJ1-5; TRBD1, the table's D call, lacks a check against the DNA. The sequenced sample was tumor tissue. This TCR came from a female donor with papillary thyroid cancer or a benign thyroid nodule (not recorded which). Some clones in this sample may be carry-over from other donors' samples. The CDR3 loop is CASSPDRDQPKHL.